The sequence of this T cell receptor (beta chain) was determined in a study of cytomegalovirus exposure and HLA in healthy donors. The PCR employed 60 Vbeta primers together with 13 Jbeta primers. Assay used: immunoSEQ multiplex PCR; TCRdb lists only in-frame clones, some missing. Altogether 150,000 to 200,000 clones are present, roughly four fifths being singletons, with the ten largest covering around 3%. V lost 4 bases to trimming and J lost 0 bases; unmatched junction nucleotides: 3. The germline gives CDR1 MNHEY, CDR2 SVGAGI. This CDR3 is 15 amino acids long. This chain joins TRBV6-5 and TRBJ1-5, with 7 bases that match TRBD1. The receptor comes from a male donor in good health and CMV-seronegative. Sequencing was carried out using PBMCs. The CDR3 DNA sequence: TGTGCCAGCAGTTCGGACAGGAGTAGCAATCAGCCCCAGCATTTT. Translated, it gives CASSSDRSSNQPQHF.